Each of the 12 T cell receptor beta chains below was sequenced from the same sample in a study of control samples from healthy donors and cancer patients. The table came from immunoSEQ multiplex PCR; TCRdb's copy has only in-frame clones and leaves some out. The sample records over 150,000 clones, 90% being singletons. Sequenced input: blood. These receptors were collected from a woman aged 50 to 60 in good health.

The V call is TRBV5-1, the J call TRBJ2-3, with 9 bases that match TRBD2. This CDR3 comprises 17 residues. V trimming: 0 bases; J trimming: 0 bases; junction bases outside the gene matches: 5. Germline CDR1 and CDR2: SGHRS and YFSETQ. Here the CDR3 DNA reads TGCGCCAGCAGCTTGGGTAGCGGGGGACATAGCACAGATACGCAGTATTTT. Its protein is CASSLGSGGHSTDTQYF. Based on the CDR3 plus reference TRBV5-1 and TRBJ2-3, the full variable domain is KAGVTQTPRYLIKTRGQQVTLSCSPISGHRSVSWYQQTPGQGLQFLFEYFSETQRNKGNFPGRFSGRQFSNSRSEMNVSTLELGDSALYLCASSLGSGGHSTDTQYFGPGTRLTVL.

The chain joins TRBV27 to TRBJ2-2; 11 nucleotides line up with TRBD2. From germline, CDR1 is MNHEY and CDR2 SMNVEV (reference sequence). The CDR3 extends over 15 amino acids. Unmatched junction bases numbered 1, after V lost 3 bases and J lost 4 bases. Here the CDR3 DNA reads TGTGCCAGCAGTTTCACTAGCGGGAGCACCGGGGAGCTGTTTTTT. It translates to CASSFTSGSTGELFF.

The chain is built from TRBV5-4 and TRBJ2-7; D perhaps matches TRBD1 (5 bases). V shed 10 bases and J shed 6 bases, with 17 bases lying between them. This CDR3 region has 12 residues. CDR1 is SGHNT and CDR2 is YYREEE in the germline V gene (reference sequence). CDR3 bases: TGTGCCTCAGGCAGCAGGGAATCCGAGCAGTACTTC. Residues: CASGSRESEQYF.

This sequence joins TRBV13 and TRBJ2-5; D unclear. This CDR3 contains 14 residues. Germline V CDR1 and CDR2: PRHDT, FYEKMQ (reference sequence). Trimming took 0 bases from V and 5 from J, leaving 10 bases between them. The CDR3 coding sequence is TGTGCCAGCAGCTTAGGAGGGTTCAGGGAGACCCAGTACTTC. Translation gives CASSLGGFRETQYF.

The chain is built from TRBV5-4 and TRBJ2-1, with D tentatively TRBD2 (6 bases). This CDR3 comprises 15 residues. V lost 4 bases to trimming and J lost 4 bases, with 15 bases between them. The germline CDR1 and CDR2 sequences are SGHNT and YYREEE (reference sequence). The chain's CDR3 is CASSRPGVGYNEQFF. CDR3 bases: TGTGCCAGCAGCCGGCCGGGAGTGGGGTACAATGAGCAGTTCTTC.

V and J are TRBV19 and TRBJ1-1; D is possibly TRBD1 (6 bases). V gave up 4 bases and J gave up 4 bases, with 16 bases separating them. In germline, CDR1 is LNHDA, CDR2 SQIVND (reference sequence). The CDR3 loop spans 15 amino acids. CDR3 sequence reads: CASSTVPGASTEAFF. CDR3 bases: TGTGCCAGTAGTACCGTACCGGGGGCGAGCACTGAAGCTTTCTTT.

The V gene is TRBV6-5, the J gene TRBJ1-1; D is unclear. The germline CDR1 and CDR2 sequences are MNHEY and SVGAGI. V was shortened by 7 bases and J by 3 bases, with 12 bases between the two germline ends. The CDR3 consists of 13 residues. The CDR3 bases are TGTGCCAGCATATTGCGCGGGGACACTGAAGCTTTCTTT. It codes for CASILRGDTEAFF.

The CDR3 DNA is TGCAGTGCTACGGAGACCCAGTACTTC. Translating gives CSATETQYF. The J gene is TRBJ2-5, the V gene TRBV20-1; D remains unclear. Germline V gene data show CDR1 as DFQATT and CDR2 as SNEGSKA (reference sequence). The CDR3 loop spans 9 amino acids. With 4 bases removed from V and 5 bases from J, the gap between germline ends came to 2 bases.

This sequence joins TRBV4-1 and TRBJ2-1, with unresolved D. V gave up 1 base and J gave up 1 base, with 5 bases separating them. CDR1 MGHRA and CDR2 YSYEKL come from the germline V gene. This CDR3 has 14 amino acids. CDR3 sequence reads: CASSQGPSYNEQFF. CDR3 coding DNA: TGCGCCAGCAGCCAAGGCCCGTCCTACAATGAGCAGTTCTTC.

The chain combines TRBV7-2 with TRBJ2-1; D not certain. Trimming took 5 bases from V and 4 from J, leaving 6 bases between them. The CDR3 is 12 amino acids. Germline assignment: CDR1 SGHTA and CDR2 FQGNSA. The DNA of the CDR3 is TGTGCCAGCAGCAAATCTTACAATGAGCAGTTCTTC. Translation: CASSKSYNEQFF.

The V gene is TRBV6-2 or TRBV6-3, the J gene TRBJ2-2, with D tentatively TRBD2 (6 bases). CDR3 length: 15 residues. Germline V CDR1 and CDR2: MNHEY, SVGEGT. V was clipped by 4 bases and J by 1 base, with 10 bases between them. CDR3 DNA sequence: TGTGCCAGCAGTTGGGGCGGGGTGAACACCGGGGAGCTGTTTTTT. Translated, it gives CASSWGGVNTGELFF.

This clone has just one count. This chain uses TRBV14 with TRBJ1-3; TRBD1 agrees at 7 bases. This CDR3 spans 16 amino acids. The germline gives CDR1 SGHDN, CDR2 FVKESK. J gave up 2 bases and V 4 bases, and 8 bases lay outside the gene matches. CDR3 residues: CASSPHHRGTGNTIYF. The CDR3 DNA sequence: TGTGCCAGCAGCCCTCACCACAGGGGAACTGGAAACACCATATATTTT.